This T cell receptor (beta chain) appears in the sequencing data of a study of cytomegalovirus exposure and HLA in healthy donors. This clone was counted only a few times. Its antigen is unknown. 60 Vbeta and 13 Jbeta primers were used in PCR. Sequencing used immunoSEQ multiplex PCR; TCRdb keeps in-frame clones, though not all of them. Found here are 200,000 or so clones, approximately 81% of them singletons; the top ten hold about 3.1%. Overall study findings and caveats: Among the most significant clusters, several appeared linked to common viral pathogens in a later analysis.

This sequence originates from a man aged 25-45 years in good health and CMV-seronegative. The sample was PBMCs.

The CDR3 is CASSEGPGRGTDTQYF. Written as DNA, the CDR3 is TGTGCCAGCAGTGAAGGTCCGGGGAGAGGAACAGATACGCAGTATTTT. The genes are TRBV6-1 and TRBJ2-3; D possibly corresponds to TRBD2 (5 bases). The V gene lost 1 base and the J gene lost 3 bases, with 14 bases spanning the gap. The CDR3 runs 16 residues. Germline CDR1 reads MNHNS; CDR2 reads SASEGT.